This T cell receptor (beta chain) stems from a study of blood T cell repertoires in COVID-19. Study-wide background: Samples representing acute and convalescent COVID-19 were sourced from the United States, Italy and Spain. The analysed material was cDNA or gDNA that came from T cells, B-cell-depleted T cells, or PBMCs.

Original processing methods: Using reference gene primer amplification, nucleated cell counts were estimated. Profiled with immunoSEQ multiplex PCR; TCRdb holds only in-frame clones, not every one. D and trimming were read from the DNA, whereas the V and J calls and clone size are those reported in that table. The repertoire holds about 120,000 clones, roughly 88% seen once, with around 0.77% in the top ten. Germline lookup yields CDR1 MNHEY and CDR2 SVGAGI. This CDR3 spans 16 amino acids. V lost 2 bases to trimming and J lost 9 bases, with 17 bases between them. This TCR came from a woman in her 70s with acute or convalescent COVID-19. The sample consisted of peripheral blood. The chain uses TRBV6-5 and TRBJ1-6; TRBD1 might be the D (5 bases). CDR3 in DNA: TGTGCCAGCAGTTACGTGGGGGGGGAGGGAGGTTCACCCCTCCACTTT. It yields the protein CASSYVGGEGGSPLHF.